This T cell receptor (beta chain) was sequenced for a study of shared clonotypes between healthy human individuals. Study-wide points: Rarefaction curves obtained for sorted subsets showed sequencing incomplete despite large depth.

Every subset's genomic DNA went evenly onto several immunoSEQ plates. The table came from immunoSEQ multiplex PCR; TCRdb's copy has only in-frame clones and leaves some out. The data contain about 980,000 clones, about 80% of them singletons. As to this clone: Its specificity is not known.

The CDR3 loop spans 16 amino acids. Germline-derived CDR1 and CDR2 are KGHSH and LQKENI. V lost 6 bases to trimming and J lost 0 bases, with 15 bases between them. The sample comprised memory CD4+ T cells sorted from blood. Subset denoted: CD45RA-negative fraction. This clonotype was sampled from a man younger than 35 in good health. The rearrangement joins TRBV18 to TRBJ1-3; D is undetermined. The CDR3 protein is CASSPRVYSSGNTIYF. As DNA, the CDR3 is TGTGCCAGCTCCCCGCGGGTCTATAGCTCTGGAAACACCATATATTTT.